Sequencing of this TCR beta chain was carried out in a study of blood T cells in healthy people across ages. Trimming stripped 5 bases from V and 0 bases from J, with 12 bases between. Germline CDR1 is SQVTM and CDR2 is ANQGSEA. The CDR3 spans 14 residues. A second PCR of 7 to 11 cycles used a sample-barcoded 5' primer and a J-beta primer mix. TCRdb used MiXCR to reprocess the 5' RACE reads, holding one entry per CDR3 protein. The data show fewer than 800,000 distinct CDR3 sequences, 25% seen once. These same records also appear under a second study, on T cells of mothers and their children.

Sequencing used blood. This TCR was recovered from a boy younger than 18 in good health. V is TRBV29-1 and J is TRBJ2-3, with D possibly being TRBD1 or TRBD2 (5 bases each). As DNA, the CDR3 is TGCAGCGTTCCCCGGGGCCCTAGCACAGATACGCAGTATTTT. The encoded protein is CSVPRGPSTDTQYF.